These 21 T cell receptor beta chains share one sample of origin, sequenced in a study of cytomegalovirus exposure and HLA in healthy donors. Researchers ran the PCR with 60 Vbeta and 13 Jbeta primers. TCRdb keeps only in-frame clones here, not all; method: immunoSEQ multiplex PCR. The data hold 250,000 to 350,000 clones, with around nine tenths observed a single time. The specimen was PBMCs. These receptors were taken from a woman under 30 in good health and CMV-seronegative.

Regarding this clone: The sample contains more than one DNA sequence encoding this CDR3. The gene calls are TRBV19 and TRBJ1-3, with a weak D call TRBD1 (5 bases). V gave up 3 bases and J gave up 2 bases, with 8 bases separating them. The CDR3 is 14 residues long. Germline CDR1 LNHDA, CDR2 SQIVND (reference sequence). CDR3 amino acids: CASSMGGTGNTIYF. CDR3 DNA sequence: TGTGCCAGTAGTATGGGGGGAACTGGAAACACCATATATTTT.

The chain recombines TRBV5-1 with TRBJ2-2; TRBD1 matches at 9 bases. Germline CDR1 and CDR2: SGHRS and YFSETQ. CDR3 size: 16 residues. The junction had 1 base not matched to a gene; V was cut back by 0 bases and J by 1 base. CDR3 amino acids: CASSLGTGVNTGELFF. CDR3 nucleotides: TGCGCCAGCAGCTTGGGGACAGGGGTGAACACCGGGGAGCTGTTTTTT.

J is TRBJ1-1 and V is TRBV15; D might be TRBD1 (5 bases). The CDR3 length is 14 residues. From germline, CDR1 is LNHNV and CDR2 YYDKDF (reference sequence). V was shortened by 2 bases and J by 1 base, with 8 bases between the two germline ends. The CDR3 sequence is CATSRMTENTEAFF. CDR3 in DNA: TGTGCCACCAGCAGAATGACAGAGAACACTGAAGCTTTCTTT.

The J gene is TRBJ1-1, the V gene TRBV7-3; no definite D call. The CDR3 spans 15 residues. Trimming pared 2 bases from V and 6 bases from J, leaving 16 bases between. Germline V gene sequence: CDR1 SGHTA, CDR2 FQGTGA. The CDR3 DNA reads TGTGCCAGCAGCTTAGGGCGGGCCAGCGTCGCTGAAGCTTTCTTT. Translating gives CASSLGRASVAEAFF.

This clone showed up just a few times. The CDR3 is CASRDRGPYEQYF. CDR3 sequence (DNA): TGTGCCAGCAGGGACAGGGGGCCCTACGAGCAGTACTTC. The V and J genes are TRBV2 and TRBJ2-5; the match to TRBD1 covers 11 bases. TRBJ2-7 matches the DNA end more closely, so the J call is doubtful. The length of the CDR3 is 13 residues. Germline loops: CDR1 SNHLY, CDR2 FYNNEI.

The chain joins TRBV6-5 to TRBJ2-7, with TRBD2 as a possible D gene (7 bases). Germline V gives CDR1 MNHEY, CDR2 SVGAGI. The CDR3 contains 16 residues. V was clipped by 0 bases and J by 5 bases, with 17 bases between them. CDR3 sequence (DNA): TGTGCCAGCAGTTACTCAGTCCGGGGGGCTGACGACGAGCAGTACTTC. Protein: CASSYSVRGADDEQYF.

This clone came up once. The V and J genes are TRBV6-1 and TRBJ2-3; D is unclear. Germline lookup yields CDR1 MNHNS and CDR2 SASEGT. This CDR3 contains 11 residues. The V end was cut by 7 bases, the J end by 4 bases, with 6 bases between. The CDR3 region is CASNVADTQYF. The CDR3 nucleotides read TGTGCCAGCAACGTAGCAGATACGCAGTATTTT.

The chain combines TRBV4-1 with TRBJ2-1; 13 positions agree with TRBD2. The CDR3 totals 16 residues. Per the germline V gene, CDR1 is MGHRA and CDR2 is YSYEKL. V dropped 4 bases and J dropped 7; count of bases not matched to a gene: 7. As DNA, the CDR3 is TGCGCCAGCAGCCGCACTGGGACTAGCGGGGCGAATGAGCAGTTCTTC. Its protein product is CASSRTGTSGANEQFF.

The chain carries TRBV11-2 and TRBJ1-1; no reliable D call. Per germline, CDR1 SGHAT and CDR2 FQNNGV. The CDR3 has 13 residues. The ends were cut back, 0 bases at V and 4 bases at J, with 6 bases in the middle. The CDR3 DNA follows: TGTGCCAGCAGCTTAGAGGGAGGCACTGAAGCTTTCTTT. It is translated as CASSLEGGTEAFF.

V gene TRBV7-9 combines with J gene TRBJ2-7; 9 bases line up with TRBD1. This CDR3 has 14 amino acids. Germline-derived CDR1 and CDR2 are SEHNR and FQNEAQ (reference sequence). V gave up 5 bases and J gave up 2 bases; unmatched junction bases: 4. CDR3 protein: CASSAGQGPYEQYF. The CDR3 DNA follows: TGTGCCAGCAGCGCGGGACAGGGCCCCTACGAGCAGTACTTC.

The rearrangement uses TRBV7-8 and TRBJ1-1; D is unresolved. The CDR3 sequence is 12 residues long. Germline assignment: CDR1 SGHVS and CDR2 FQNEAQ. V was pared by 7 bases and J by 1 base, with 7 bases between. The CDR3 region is CASIAENTEAFF. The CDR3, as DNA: TGTGCCAGCATCGCAGAGAACACTGAAGCTTTCTTT.

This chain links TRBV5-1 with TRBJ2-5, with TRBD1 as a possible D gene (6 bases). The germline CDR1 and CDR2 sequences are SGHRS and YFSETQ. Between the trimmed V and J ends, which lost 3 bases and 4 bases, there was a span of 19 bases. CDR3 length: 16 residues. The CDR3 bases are TGCGCCAGCAGCTCACCCACTACAGGGTCCCCAGAGACCCAGTACTTC. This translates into CASSSPTTGSPETQYF.

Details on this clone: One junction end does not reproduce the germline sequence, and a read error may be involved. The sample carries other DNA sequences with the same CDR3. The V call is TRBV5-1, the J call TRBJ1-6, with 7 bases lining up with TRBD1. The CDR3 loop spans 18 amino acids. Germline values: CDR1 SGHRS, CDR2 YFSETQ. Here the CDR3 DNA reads TGCGCCAGCAGCTCGACCGGGACAGACAGCTCCTATAATTCCCCCCTCCACTTT. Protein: CASSSTGTDSSYNSPLHF.

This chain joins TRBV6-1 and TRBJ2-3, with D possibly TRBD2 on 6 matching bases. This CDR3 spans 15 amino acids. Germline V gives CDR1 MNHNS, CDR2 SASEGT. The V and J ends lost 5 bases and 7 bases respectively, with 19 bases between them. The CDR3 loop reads CASSRDFLGGNTQYF. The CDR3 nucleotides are TGTGCCAGCAGTCGGGACTTTCTCGGTGGAAATACGCAGTATTTT.

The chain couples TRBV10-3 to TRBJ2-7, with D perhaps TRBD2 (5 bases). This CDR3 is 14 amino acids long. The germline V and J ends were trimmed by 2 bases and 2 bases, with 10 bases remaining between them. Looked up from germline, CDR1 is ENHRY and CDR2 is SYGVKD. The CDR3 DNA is TGTGCCATCAGTGAGGTAGGGAGAACCTACGAGCAGTACTTC. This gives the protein CAISEVGRTYEQYF.

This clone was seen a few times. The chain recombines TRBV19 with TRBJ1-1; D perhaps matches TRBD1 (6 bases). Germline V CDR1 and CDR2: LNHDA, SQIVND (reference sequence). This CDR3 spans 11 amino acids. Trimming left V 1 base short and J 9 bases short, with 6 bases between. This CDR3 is CASSIGDKAFF. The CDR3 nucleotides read TGTGCCAGTAGTATAGGGGACAAAGCTTTCTTT. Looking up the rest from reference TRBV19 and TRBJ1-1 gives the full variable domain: DGGITQSPKYLFRKEGQNVTLSCEQNLNHDAMYWYRQDPGQGLRLIYYSQIVNDFQKGDIAEGYSVSREKKESFPLTVTSAQKNPTAFYLCASSIGDKAFFGQGTRLTVV.

The CDR3 nucleotides read TGTGCCAGCGGCCGGGACAGGGGCAACAATGAGCAGTTCTTC. Translation: CASGRDRGNNEQFF. The rearrangement uses TRBV2 and TRBJ2-1; 10 nucleotides agree with TRBD1. CDR3 length: 14 residues. CDR1 and CDR2 from the germline V gene are SNHLY and FYNNEI. The ends lost 8 bases at V and 5 bases at J; junction bases unmatched: 6.

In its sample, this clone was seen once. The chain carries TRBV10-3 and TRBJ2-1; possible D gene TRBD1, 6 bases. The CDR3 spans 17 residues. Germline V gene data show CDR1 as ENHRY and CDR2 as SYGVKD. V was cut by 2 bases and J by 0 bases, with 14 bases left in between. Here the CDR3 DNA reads TGTGCCATCAGTGAGACCGGAGGACAGAGCTCCTACAATGAGCAGTTCTTC. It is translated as CAISETGGQSSYNEQFF.

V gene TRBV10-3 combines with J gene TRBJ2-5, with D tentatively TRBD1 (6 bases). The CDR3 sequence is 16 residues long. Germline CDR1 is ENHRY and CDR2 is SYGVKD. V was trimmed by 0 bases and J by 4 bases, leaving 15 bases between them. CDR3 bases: TGTGCCATCAGTGAGTCCCCCCAGGGGCCCGGAGAGACCCAGTACTTC. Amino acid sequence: CAISESPQGPGETQYF.

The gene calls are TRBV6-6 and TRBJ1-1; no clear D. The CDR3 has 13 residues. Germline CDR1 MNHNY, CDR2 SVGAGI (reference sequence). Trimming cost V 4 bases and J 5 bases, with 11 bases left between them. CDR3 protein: CASSFEVLTEAFF. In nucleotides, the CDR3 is TGTGCCAGCAGTTTTGAGGTTTTAACTGAAGCTTTCTTT.

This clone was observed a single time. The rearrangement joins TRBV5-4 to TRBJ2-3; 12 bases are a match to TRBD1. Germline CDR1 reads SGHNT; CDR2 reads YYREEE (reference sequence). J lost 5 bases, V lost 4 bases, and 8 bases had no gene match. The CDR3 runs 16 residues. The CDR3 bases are TGTGCCAGCAGCCCCCGGGGACAGGGGGCAGTAGATACGCAGTATTTT. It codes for CASSPRGQGAVDTQYF. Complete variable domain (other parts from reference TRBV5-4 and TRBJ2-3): ETGVTQSPTHLIKTRGQQVTLRCSSQSGHNTVSWYQQALGQGPQFIFQYYREEENGRGNFPPRFSGLQFPNYSSELNVNALELDDSALYLCASSPRGQGAVDTQYFGPGTRLTVL.